Listed below are T cell receptor beta chains from one sample, sequenced in a study of T cells in Graves' hyperthyroidism and ophthalmopathy. MiXCR, run by TCRdb on the multiplex PCR reads, gives a single entry per CDR3 protein. Of a few hundred thousand distinct CDR3 sequences listed, roughly 21% are singletons. The sequenced sample consisted of blood. Source of these receptors: a woman aged 45 to 65 with Graves' hyperthyroidism. CDR3s include the opening cysteine and the closing phenylalanine or tryptophan. A D gene is named only where the DNA matches it firmly. Size is stated for part of the rows, as once, few or many counts, or as a class when the clone is expanded.

D gene	J gene	CDR3 length	V gene	clone size	CDR3 DNA	CDR3 protein
NA	TRBJ1-1	12	TRBV28	NA	TGTGCCAGCAAAGACAGAGACACTGAAGCTTTCTTT	CASKDRDTEAFF
NA	TRBJ1-1	14	TRBV7-8	many	TGTGCCAGCAGCTTACTCGGGGGGAACACTGAAGCTTTCTTT	CASSLLGGNTEAFF
TRBD1	TRBJ2-1	17	TRBV27	NA	TGTGCCAGCCGTAAGACAGGGGTCCTTTCAGGCTCCCATGAGCAGTTCTTC	CASRKTGVLSGSHEQFF
NA	TRBJ1-1	16	TRBV7-9	few	TGTGCCAGCAGCTTAATAGTCAGGGTACTGCGCACTGAAGCTTTCTTT	CASSLIVRVLRTEAFF
NA	TRBJ1-1	13	TRBV10-3	few	TGTGCCATCAGACGACAGATGAACACTGAAGCTTTCTTT	CAIRRQMNTEAFF
NA	TRBJ2-3	14	TRBV7-3	many	TGTGCCAGCAGCTTCGGGGCAAGCACAGATACGCAGTATTTT	CASSFGASTDTQYF
TRBD2	TRBJ2-7	14	TRBV7-9	NA	TGTGCCAGCGTGGGACTAGCGGTTACCTACGAGCAGTACTTC	CASVGLAVTYEQYF
NA	TRBJ1-2	11	TRBV2	NA	TGTGCCAGCAGGGCCGGCCGAGGCTACACCTTC	CASRAGRGYTF
NA	TRBJ2-2	14	TRBV11-2	many	TGTGCCAGCAGGTGGAGCGGGAACACCGGGGAGCTGTTTTTT	CASRWSGNTGELFF
TRBD1	TRBJ1-2	18	TRBV10-3	many	TGTGCCATCAGTGCGGGACAGGCTGCATCTGTGAACGGCTATGGCTACACCTTC	CAISAGQAASVNGYGYTF
TRBD2	TRBJ2-1	15	TRBV11-2	NA	TGTGCCAGCAGCTTTACGGGACTAGCGGACAATGAGCAGTTCTTC	CASSFTGLADNEQFF
TRBD2	TRBJ2-3	14	TRBV5-1	many	TGCGCCAGCAACATAGCGGGCCGCACAGATACGCAGTATTTT	CASNIAGRTDTQYF
TRBD2	TRBJ2-3	16	TRBV6-1	many	TGTGCCAGCAGTGACACTAGCGGGCTAGGCACAGATACGCAGTATTTT	CASSDTSGLGTDTQYF
NA	TRBJ2-7	15	TRBV6-5	few	TGTGCCAGCAGTTACTCTGGGGGCAGGGGCAGCGAGCAGTACTTC	CASSYSGGRGSEQYF
NA	TRBJ2-5	13	TRBV12-3/TRBV12-4	many	TGTGCCAGCAGTTTAAGTACGGGAGAGACCCAGTACTTC	CASSLSTGETQYF
NA	TRBJ1-1	11	TRBV2	many	TGTGCCAGCAGTGCAAACACTGAAGCTTTCTTT	CASSANTEAFF
TRBD2	TRBJ2-7	14	TRBV28	NA	TGTGCCAGCAGTGACAGCGGGAGCAAATACGAGCAGTACTTC	CASSDSGSKYEQYF
NA	TRBJ2-1	14	TRBV5-1	few	TGCGCCAGCAGCTTGGACAGGGACCTCAATGAGCAGTTCTTC	CASSLDRDLNEQFF
TRBD2	TRBJ2-3	17	TRBV11-3	many	TGTGCCAGCAGCTTAAGTTGGTGGCGGGAGGGCACAGATACGCAGTATTTT	CASSLSWWREGTDTQYF
NA	TRBJ1-1	15	TRBV12-3/TRBV12-4	many	TGTGCCAGCACAACCGACGGTGAGATGAACACTGAAGCTTTCTTT	CASTTDGEMNTEAFF
NA	TRBJ1-1	13	TRBV18	many	TGTGCCAGCTCACCTCCAACGGCCACTGAAGCTTTCTTT	CASSPPTATEAFF
TRBD1	TRBJ2-1	12	TRBV12-3/TRBV12-4	NA	TGTGCCATCTCAGGGACAGTCGGCGCACAGTTCTTC	CAISGTVGAQFF
TRBD2	TRBJ2-3	17	TRBV6-1	many	TGTGCCAGCAGTCCAAGGACTAGCGGGGGCTACACAGATACGCAGTATTTT	CASSPRTSGGYTDTQYF
TRBD1	TRBJ2-7	14	TRBV27	many	TGTGCCAGCAATCGACAGGGGGCGCCTGGGGAGCAGTACTTC	CASNRQGAPGEQYF
TRBD1	TRBJ1-1	13	TRBV19	many	TGTGCCAGTAGTACCCGGACAGGCACTGAAGCTTTCTTT	CASSTRTGTEAFF
NA	TRBJ2-1	15	TRBV5-1	few	TGCGCCAGCAGCTTGGCTGGGAGTGGTGGGTCCTGGCAGTTCTTC	CASSLAGSGGSWQFF
NA	TRBJ1-1	14	TRBV19	NA	TGTGCCAGTAGTATAATACAGGGCGAAGGGAAAGCTTTCTTT	CASSIIQGEGKAFF
TRBD1	TRBJ1-5	13	TRBV30	NA	TGTGCCTGGAGAGGACAGGGGAATCAGCCCCAGCATTTT	CAWRGQGNQPQHF
NA	TRBJ2-3	17	TRBV27	many	TGTGCCAGCAGTTTATCGGCCCTCTTGGGGGGCACAGATACGCAGTATTTT	CASSLSALLGGTDTQYF
NA	TRBJ1-2	15	TRBV6-2/TRBV6-3	many	TGTGCCAGCAGTTACCGGGGATCCTCCAACTATGGCTACACCTTC	CASSYRGSSNYGYTF
TRBD2	TRBJ2-7	14	TRBV7-8	many	TGTGCCAGCAACCCTTGGGGGAGGGGCAACGAGCAGTACTTC	CASNPWGRGNEQYF
NA	TRBJ1-4	16	TRBV5-5	many	TGTGCCAGCAGCCGAGGGACGGAAGCAACTAATGAAAAACTGTTTTTT	CASSRGTEATNEKLFF
NA	TRBJ2-7	13	TRBV6-1	many	TGTGCCAGCAGTCGACGTAGCTCCTACGAGCAGTACTTC	CASSRRSSYEQYF
NA	TRBJ2-7	14	TRBV27	few	TGTGCCAGCAGGGCCGGGCCAGACCCCATCGAGCAGTACTTC	CASRAGPDPIEQYF
NA	TRBJ2-1	15	TRBV7-9	few	TGTGCCAGCAGCTTTCCTAGCCGTCACTACAATGAGCAGTTCTTC	CASSFPSRHYNEQFF
NA	TRBJ1-4	12	TRBV14	NA	TGTGCCAGCAGCCGGCGGGGCGAAAAACTGTTTTTT	CASSRRGEKLFF
NA	TRBJ2-7	15	TRBV5-1	many	TGCGCCAGCAGCTTGGTGTGGGGTAGGTCCTACGAGCAGTACTTC	CASSLVWGRSYEQYF
NA	TRBJ1-3	16	TRBV6-1	many	TGTGCCAGCAGTCAACCACCCGGCTTTACTGGAAACACCATATATTTT	CASSQPPGFTGNTIYF